Each of the 14 T cell receptor beta chains below was sequenced from the same sample in a study of CD8+CD57+ T cells in acquired aplastic anemia (dated by TCRdb to 2017 to 2018). Flow cytometry had shown CD8+CD57+ cell expansion in the patients selected for sequencing. Sequencing relied on an Illumina HiSeq 2000. TCR beta VDJ combination and CDR3 sequence profiling used genomic DNA as the template. The raw public reads went through TCRdb reprocessing: fastp at Q25, MiXCR clone calling, in-frame beta chains kept. Entries that share a CDR3 protein sequence are merged under the most common genes and DNA. The table for this sample lists 150,000 or so distinct CDR3 sequences; roughly 48% of them were counted only once. The top ten hold about 3% of the sample. Sequencing was performed on sorted CD4+, CD8+, or CD8+CD57+ T cells (not recorded which) from PBMCs. The receptor source for this set is a human donor with aplastic anemia.

The chain has TRBV10-3 and TRBJ2-7; unclear D gene. CDR3 length: 12 residues. Germline V gene data show CDR1 as ENHRY and CDR2 as SYGVKD. The ends were cut back, 10 bases at V and 0 bases at J, with 10 bases in the middle. CDR3 protein: CASGPYSYEQYF. The CDR3 DNA reads as TGTGCCAGCGGACCCTACTCCTACGAGCAGTACTTC.

About this clonotype: A read error may be the cause here, since a much bigger clone is one base away. The V call is TRBV11-3, the J call TRBJ2-7, with D uncertain. The V end lost 5 bases, the J end lost 3 bases, and 14 bases lay between the germline ends. CDR1 and CDR2 (germline): SGHNT, YENEEA. There are 14 residues in the CDR3. The CDR3: CASSGRSVDYEQYF. CDR3 sequence (DNA): TGTGCCAGCAGCGGGCGCTCGGTCGACTACGAGCAGTACTTC.

Only one count was recorded for this clonotype. This CDR3 is missing its conserved last phenylalanine or tryptophan, likely due to a read error. This rearrangement joins TRBV10-3 to TRBJ2-1; 12 bases map to TRBD2. Per germline, CDR1 ENHRY and CDR2 SYGVKD. With 6 bases clipped from V and 7 bases from J, the junction kept 10 bases outside the gene matches. This CDR3 spans 16 amino acids. CDR3 bases: TGTGCCATCAGGGCTTCCTCCGGACTAGCGGGAAATGAGCAGTTCCTC. This codes for CAIRASSGLAGNEQFL.

This clonotype showed up many times. The genes are TRBV19 and TRBJ2-5; TRBD2 aligns across 11 bases. V was pared by 5 bases and J by 4 bases, with 6 bases of the junction left unmatched. The CDR3 consists of 15 residues. Germline V gives CDR1 LNHDA, CDR2 SQIVND (reference sequence). CDR3 coding DNA: TGTGCCAGTAGTTTCTTAGCGGGAGGGCCAGAGACCCAGTACTTC. Protein product: CASSFLAGGPETQYF. Combining the CDR3 with reference TRBV19 and TRBJ2-5 gives the whole variable domain DGGITQSPKYLFRKEGQNVTLSCEQNLNHDAMYWYRQDPGQGLRLIYYSQIVNDFQKGDIAEGYSVSREKKESFPLTVTSAQKNPTAFYLCASSFLAGGPETQYFGPGTRLLVL.

The chain couples TRBV20-1 to TRBJ2-7; D might be TRBD1 (5 bases). V dropped 0 bases and J dropped 6 bases, with 18 bases sitting between them. In germline, CDR1 is DFQATT, CDR2 SNEGSKA (reference sequence). This CDR3 spans 15 amino acids. Written as DNA, the CDR3 is TGCAGTGCTAGAGACAGGGCGAGGACAAGTATCGAGCAGTACTTC. Protein product: CSARDRARTSIEQYF.

Worth noting for this clonotype: A single base separates this from a much larger clone, so it may be a read error. The CDR3 DNA follows: TGTGCCAGCAGCGGTGACCGGAGCACTGAAGCTTTCTTT. This gives the protein CASSGDRSTEAFF. V gene TRBV9 combines with J gene TRBJ1-1; D unresolved. Trimming took 3 bases from V and 4 from J, leaving 10 bases between them. CDR3 length: 13 residues. Looked up from germline, CDR1 is SGDLS and CDR2 is YYNGEE. The entire variable domain, with the rest obtained from reference TRBV9 and TRBJ1-1, is as follows: DSGVTQTPKHLITATGQRVTLRCSPRSGDLSVYWYQQSLDQGLQFLIQYYNGEERAKGNILERFSAQQFPDLHSELNLSSLELGDSALYFCASSGDRSTEAFFGQGTRLTVV.

The chain couples TRBV9 to TRBJ1-2, with D unresolved. Trimming removed 4 bases from V and 6 bases from J, with 10 bases in between. This CDR3 spans 12 amino acids. Germline-derived CDR1 and CDR2 are SGDLS and YYNGEE. CDR3 DNA sequence: TGTGCCAGCAGCTTGGAACCCCATGGCTACACCTTC. Protein sequence: CASSLEPHGYTF. Looking up the rest from reference TRBV9 and TRBJ1-2 gives the full variable domain: DSGVTQTPKHLITATGQRVTLRCSPRSGDLSVYWYQQSLDQGLQFLIQYYNGEERAKGNILERFSAQQFPDLHSELNLSSLELGDSALYFCASSLEPHGYTFGSGTRLTVV.

This clonotype was detected many times. The chain uses TRBV9 and TRBJ2-3; maybe TRBD2 (7 bases). The CDR3 totals 16 residues. V lost 4 bases, J lost 3 bases, and 18 bases lay in between. CDR1 and CDR2 from the germline V gene are SGDLS and YYNGEE. This chain's CDR3 is CASSLGGAGLTDTQYF. For the CDR3, the DNA is TGTGCCAGCAGCCTTGGGGGGGCGGGCCTGACAGATACGCAGTATTTT.

This clonotype was picked up a small number of times. A much larger clonotype is one base distant, so this may be a read error. This chain uses TRBV7-3 with TRBJ2-2; D possibly corresponds to TRBD2 (5 bases). Germline lookup yields CDR1 SGHTA and CDR2 FQGTGA. The CDR3 extends over 15 amino acids. CDR3 region: CASSLTLQPTGELLF. CDR3 sequence (DNA): TGTGCCAGCAGCTTAACTCTCCAACCCACCGGGGAGCTGCTTTTT.

This clonotype was counted ten times or more. J is TRBJ1-1 and V is TRBV5-1; D gene unclear. The CDR3 is 14 amino acids. The germline V gene has CDR1 SGHRS and CDR2 YFSETQ. V was pared by 7 bases and J by 4 bases, with 17 bases between. CDR3 nucleotide sequence: TGCGCCAGCCTTGAGACTTGGGCTAGCACTGAAGCTTTCTTT. Amino acid sequence: CASLETWASTEAFF.

This clonotype was seen only a few times. This chain joins TRBV20-1 and TRBJ1-6; D is uncertain. Germline assignment: CDR1 DFQATT and CDR2 SNEGSKA (reference sequence). The CDR3 is made up of 13 amino acids. The ends were cut back, 5 bases at V and 8 bases at J, with 13 bases in the middle. The CDR3 bases are TGCAGTGCTCAAGACAATCCTTATTCACCCCTCCACTTT. Translation: CSAQDNPYSPLHF.

This clonotype was recorded at least ten times. The junction departs from the called germline gene at one end, perhaps through a read error. The chain has TRBV12-5 and TRBJ2-1; D is possibly TRBD2 (5 bases). The germline CDR1 and CDR2 sequences are LGHNT and FRNRAP. This CDR3 comprises 15 residues. For the CDR3, the DNA is TGTGCTAGTGGCTTGGGAGTTGGTTCCTACAATGAGCAGTTCTTC. Translated: CASGLGVGSYNEQFF.

The rearrangement links TRBV10-3 to TRBJ2-1; 12 bases fit TRBD2. Looked up from germline, CDR1 is ENHRY and CDR2 is SYGVKD. The CDR3 is made up of 15 amino acids. After removal of 4 bases from V and 7 bases from J, the junction contained 5 bases not matched to a gene. The CDR3 region has the DNA TGTGCCATCAGTGGCACTAGCGGGAGGATTAATGAGCAGTTCTTC. As protein: CAISGTSGRINEQFF.

This clonotype showed up many times. This chain links TRBV15 with TRBJ1-6; D not resolved. The CDR3 covers 15 residues. Germline V lookup: CDR1 LNHNV, CDR2 YYDKDF (reference sequence). The ends were cut back, 0 bases at V and 4 bases at J, with 7 bases in the middle. The CDR3 loop reads CATSRDNSYNSPLHF. DNA of the CDR3: TGTGCCACCAGCAGAGATAATTCGTATAATTCACCCCTCCACTTT.